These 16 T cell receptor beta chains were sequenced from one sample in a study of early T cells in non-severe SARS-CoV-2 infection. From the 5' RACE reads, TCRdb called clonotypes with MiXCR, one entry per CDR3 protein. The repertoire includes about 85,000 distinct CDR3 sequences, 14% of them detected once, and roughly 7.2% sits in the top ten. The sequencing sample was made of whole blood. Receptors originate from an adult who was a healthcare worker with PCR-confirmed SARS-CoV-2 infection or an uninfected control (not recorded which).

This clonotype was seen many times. CDR3 amino acids: CSDRDREAPLHF. CDR3 DNA sequence: TGCAGCGACCGGGACAGGGAGGCACCCCTCCACTTT. This chain links TRBV29-1 with TRBJ1-6, with 9 positions matching TRBD1. There are 12 residues in the CDR3. Germline CDR1 and CDR2: SQVTM and ANQGSEA. Germline trimming cut 7 bases from V and 11 bases from J; bases unmatched to any gene: 6.

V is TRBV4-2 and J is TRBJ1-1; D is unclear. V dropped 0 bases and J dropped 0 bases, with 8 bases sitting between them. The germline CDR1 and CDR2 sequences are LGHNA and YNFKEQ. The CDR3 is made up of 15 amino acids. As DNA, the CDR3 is TGTGCCAGCAGCCAAGAAGGAGGGATGAACACTGAAGCTTTCTTT. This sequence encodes CASSQEGGMNTEAFF.

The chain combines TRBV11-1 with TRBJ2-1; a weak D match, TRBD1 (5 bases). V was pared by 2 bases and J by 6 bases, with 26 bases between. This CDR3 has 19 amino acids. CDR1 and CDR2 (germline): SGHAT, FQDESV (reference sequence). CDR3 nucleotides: TGTGCCAGCAGCTTAACCCACTCTGATAGGGGTAGTTCGCGCAATGAGCAGTTCTTC. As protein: CASSLTHSDRGSSRNEQFF.

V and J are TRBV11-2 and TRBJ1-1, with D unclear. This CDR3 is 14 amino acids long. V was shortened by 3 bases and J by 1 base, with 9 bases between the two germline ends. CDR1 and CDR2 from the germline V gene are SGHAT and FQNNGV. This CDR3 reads CASSLSTANTEAFF. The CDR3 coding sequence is TGTGCCAGCAGCTTGAGTACAGCGAACACTGAAGCTTTCTTT.

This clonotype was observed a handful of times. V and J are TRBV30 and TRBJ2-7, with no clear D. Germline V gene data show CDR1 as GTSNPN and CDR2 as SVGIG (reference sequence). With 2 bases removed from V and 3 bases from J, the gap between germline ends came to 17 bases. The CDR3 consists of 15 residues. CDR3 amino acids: CAWSPDETWIYEQYF. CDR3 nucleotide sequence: TGTGCCTGGAGTCCCGACGAGACATGGATCTACGAGCAGTACTTC.

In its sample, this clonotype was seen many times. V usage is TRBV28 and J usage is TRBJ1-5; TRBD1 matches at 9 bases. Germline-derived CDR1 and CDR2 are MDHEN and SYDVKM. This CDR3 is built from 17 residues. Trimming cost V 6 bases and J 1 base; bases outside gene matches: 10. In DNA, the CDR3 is TGTGCCAGCAGCGAATCTACAGGGGGCAGAAGCAATCAGCCCCAGCATTTT. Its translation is CASSESTGGRSNQPQHF.

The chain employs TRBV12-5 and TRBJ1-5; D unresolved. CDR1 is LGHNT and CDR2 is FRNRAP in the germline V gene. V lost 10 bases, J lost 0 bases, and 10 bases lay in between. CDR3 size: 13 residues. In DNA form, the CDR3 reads TGTGCTAATGGACGGATTAGCAATCAGCCCCAGCATTTT. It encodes CANGRISNQPQHF.

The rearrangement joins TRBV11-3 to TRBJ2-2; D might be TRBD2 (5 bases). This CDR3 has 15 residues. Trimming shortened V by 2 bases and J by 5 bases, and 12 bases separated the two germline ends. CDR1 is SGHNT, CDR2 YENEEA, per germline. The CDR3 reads CASSLYSVGTGELFF. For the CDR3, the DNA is TGTGCCAGCAGCTTATATAGCGTGGGAACCGGGGAGCTGTTTTTT.

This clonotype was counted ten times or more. CDR3 in DNA: TGTGCCAGCATGAGGACAGAAAGCAATCAGCCCCAGCATTTT. Amino acid sequence: CASMRTESNQPQHF. The chain has TRBV2 and TRBJ1-5, with TRBD1 as a possible D gene (6 bases). Germline V CDR1 and CDR2: SNHLY, FYNNEI. V lost 7 bases to trimming and J lost 1 base, with 11 bases between them. The CDR3 runs to 14 residues.

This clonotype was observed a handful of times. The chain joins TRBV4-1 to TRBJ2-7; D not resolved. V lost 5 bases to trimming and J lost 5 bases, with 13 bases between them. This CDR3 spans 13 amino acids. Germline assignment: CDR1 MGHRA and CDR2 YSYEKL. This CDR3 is CASSAGVGDEQYF. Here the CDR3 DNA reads TGCGCCAGCAGCGCCGGTGTTGGGGACGAGCAGTACTTC.

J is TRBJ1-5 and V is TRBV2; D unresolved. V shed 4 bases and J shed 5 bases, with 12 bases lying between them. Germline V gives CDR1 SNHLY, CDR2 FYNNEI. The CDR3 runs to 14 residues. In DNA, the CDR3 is TGTGCCAGCAGTGTTTGGGGAGCGGATCAGCCCCAGCATTTT. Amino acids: CASSVWGADQPQHF.

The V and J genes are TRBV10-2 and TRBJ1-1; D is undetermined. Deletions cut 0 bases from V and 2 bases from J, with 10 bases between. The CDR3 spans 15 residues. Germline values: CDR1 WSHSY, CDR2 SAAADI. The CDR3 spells CASSESRGINTEAFF. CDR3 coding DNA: TGCGCCAGCAGTGAGTCTCGGGGAATAAACACTGAAGCTTTCTTT.

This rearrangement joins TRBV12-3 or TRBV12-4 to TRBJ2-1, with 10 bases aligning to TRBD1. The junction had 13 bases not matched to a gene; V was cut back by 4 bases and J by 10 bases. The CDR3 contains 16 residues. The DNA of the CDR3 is TGTGCCAGCAGTTCCCCGCCGGGACAGGGGACTTGGGAGCAGTTCTTC. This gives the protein CASSSPPGQGTWEQFF.

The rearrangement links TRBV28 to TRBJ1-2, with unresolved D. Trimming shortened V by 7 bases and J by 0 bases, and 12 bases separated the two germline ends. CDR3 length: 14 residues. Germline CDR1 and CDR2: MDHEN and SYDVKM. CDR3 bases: TGTGCCAGCACCCGAGGAAGGGCTAACTATGGCTACACCTTC. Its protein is CASTRGRANYGYTF.

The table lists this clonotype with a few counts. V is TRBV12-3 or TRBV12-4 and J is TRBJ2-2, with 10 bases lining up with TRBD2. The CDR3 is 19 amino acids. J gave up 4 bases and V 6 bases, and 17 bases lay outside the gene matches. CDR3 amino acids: CASSPPRASGRLATGELFF. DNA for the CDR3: TGTGCCAGCAGCCCCCCCCGGGCTAGCGGGAGATTGGCCACCGGGGAGCTGTTTTTT.

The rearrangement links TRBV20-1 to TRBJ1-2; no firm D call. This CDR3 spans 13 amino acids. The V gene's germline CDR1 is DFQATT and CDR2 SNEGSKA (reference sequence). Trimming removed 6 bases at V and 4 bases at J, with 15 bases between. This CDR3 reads CSAPLASGYGYTF. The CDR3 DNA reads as TGCAGTGCCCCTTTGGCATCGGGCTATGGCTACACCTTC.